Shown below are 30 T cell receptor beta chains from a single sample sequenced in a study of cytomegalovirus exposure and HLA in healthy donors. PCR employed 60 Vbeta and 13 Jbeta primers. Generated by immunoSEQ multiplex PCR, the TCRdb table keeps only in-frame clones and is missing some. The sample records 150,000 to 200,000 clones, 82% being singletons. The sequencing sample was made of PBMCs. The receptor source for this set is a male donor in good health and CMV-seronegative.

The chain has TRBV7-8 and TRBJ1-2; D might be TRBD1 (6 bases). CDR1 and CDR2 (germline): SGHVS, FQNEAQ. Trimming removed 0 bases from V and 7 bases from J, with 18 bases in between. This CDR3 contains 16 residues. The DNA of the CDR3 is TGTGCCAGCAGCTTAGCTGTGGGGGCTACCTTCAGTGGCTACACCTTC. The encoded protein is CASSLAVGATFSGYTF.

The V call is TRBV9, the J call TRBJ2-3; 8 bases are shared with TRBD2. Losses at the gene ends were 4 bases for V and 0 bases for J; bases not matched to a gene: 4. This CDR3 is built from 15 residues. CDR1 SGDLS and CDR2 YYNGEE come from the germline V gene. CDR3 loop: CASSQTSVSTDTQYF. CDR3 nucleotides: TGTGCCAGCAGCCAGACTAGCGTAAGCACAGATACGCAGTATTTT.

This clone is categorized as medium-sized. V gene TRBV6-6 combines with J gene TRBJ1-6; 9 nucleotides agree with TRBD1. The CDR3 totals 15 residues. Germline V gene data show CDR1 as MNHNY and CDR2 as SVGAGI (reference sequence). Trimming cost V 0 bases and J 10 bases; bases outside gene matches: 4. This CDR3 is CASSYSVTGGSPLHF. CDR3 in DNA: TGTGCCAGCAGTTACTCAGTGACAGGGGGATCACCCCTCCACTTT.

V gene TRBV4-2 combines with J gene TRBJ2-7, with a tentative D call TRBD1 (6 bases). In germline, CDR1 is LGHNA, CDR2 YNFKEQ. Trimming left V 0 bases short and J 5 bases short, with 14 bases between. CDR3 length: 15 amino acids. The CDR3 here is CASSQEVFRGHEQYF. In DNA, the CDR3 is TGTGCCAGCAGCCAAGAGGTCTTCAGGGGTCACGAGCAGTACTTC.

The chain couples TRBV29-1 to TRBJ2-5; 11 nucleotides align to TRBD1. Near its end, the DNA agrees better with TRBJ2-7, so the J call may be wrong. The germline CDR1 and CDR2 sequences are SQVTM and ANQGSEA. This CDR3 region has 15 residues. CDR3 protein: CSVDNFGTGGYEQYF. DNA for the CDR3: TGCAGCGTTGATAATTTCGGGACAGGGGGCTACGAGCAGTACTTC.

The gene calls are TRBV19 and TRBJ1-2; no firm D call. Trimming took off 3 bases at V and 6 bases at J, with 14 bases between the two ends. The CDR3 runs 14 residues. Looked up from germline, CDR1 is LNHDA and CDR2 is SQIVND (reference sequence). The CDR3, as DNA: TGTGCCAGTAGTATCACGAGGGCCGACAATGGCTACACCTTC. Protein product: CASSITRADNGYTF.

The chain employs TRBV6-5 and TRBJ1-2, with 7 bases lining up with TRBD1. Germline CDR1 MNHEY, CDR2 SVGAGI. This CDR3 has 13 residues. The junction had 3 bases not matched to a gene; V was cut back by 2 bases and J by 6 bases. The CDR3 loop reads CASSYGGGNGYTF. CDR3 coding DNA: TGTGCCAGCAGTTACGGAGGGGGCAATGGCTACACCTTC.

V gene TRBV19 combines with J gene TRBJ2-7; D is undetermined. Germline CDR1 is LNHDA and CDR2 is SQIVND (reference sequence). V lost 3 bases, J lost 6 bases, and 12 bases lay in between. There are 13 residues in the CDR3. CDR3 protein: CASSISTAFEQYF. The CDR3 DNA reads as TGTGCCAGTAGTATTTCTACAGCTTTCGAGCAGTACTTC.

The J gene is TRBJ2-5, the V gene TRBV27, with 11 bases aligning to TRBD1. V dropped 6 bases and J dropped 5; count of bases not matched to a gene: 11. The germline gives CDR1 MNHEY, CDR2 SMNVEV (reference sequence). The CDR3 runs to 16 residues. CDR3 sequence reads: CASSPGQGALGETQYF. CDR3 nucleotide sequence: TGTGCCAGCAGCCCAGGACAGGGGGCCTTGGGGGAGACCCAGTACTTC.

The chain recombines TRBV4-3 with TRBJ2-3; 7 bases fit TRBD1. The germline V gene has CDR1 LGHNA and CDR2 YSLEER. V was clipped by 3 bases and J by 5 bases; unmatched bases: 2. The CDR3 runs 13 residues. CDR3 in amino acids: CASSQRTGDTQYF. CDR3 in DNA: TGCGCCAGCAGCCAGCGGACAGGAGATACGCAGTATTTT.

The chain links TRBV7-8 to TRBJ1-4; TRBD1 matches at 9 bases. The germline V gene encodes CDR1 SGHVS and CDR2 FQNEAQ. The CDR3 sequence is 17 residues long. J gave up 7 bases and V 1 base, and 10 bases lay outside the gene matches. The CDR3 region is CASSLGDAGTGSEKLFF. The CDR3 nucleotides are TGTGCCAGCAGCTTAGGGGACGCCGGGACAGGGTCTGAAAAACTGTTTTTT.

DNA of the CDR3: TGTGCCATCAGTGAACAATTAAACACAGATACGCAGTATTTT. This gives the protein CAISEQLNTDTQYF. V gene TRBV10-3 combines with J gene TRBJ2-3; D unresolved. Between the trimmed V and J ends, which lost 3 bases and 2 bases, there was a span of 9 bases. This CDR3 is built from 14 residues. From germline, CDR1 is ENHRY and CDR2 SYGVKD.

The CDR3 DNA reads as TGTGCCAGCAGCTTAAGACTCCAAGAGACCCAGTACTTC. Encoded protein: CASSLRLQETQYF. V is TRBV13 and J is TRBJ2-5; the D is unclear. This CDR3 comprises 13 residues. The germline V gene has CDR1 PRHDT and CDR2 FYEKMQ (reference sequence). The germline V and J ends were trimmed by 2 bases and 1 base, with 5 bases remaining between them.

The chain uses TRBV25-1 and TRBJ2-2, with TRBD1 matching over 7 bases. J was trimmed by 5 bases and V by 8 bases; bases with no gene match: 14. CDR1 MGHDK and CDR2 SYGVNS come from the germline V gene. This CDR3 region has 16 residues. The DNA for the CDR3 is TGTGCCAGCTCTATTTCCCGGGACAGCCATACCGGGGAGCTGTTTTTT. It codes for CASSISRDSHTGELFF.

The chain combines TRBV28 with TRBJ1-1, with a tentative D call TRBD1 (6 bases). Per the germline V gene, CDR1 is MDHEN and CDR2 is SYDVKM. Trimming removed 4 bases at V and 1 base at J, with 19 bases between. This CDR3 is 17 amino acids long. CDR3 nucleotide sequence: TGTGCCAGCAGTTGGCCCGGGGGGGCGGCGAGGAACACTGAAGCTTTCTTT. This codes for CASSWPGGAARNTEAFF.

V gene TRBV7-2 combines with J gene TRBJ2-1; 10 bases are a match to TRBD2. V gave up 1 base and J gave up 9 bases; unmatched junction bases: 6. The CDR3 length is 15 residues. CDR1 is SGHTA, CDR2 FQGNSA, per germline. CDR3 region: CASSLVSGGRSEQFF. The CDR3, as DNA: TGTGCCAGCAGCTTAGTTAGCGGGGGGCGGAGTGAGCAGTTCTTC. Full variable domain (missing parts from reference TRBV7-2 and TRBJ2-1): GAGVSQSPSNKVTEKGKDVELRCDPISGHTALYWYRQSLGQGLEFLIYFQGNSAPDKSGLPSDRFSAERTGGSVSTLTIQRTQQEDSAVYLCASSLVSGGRSEQFFGPGTRLTVL.

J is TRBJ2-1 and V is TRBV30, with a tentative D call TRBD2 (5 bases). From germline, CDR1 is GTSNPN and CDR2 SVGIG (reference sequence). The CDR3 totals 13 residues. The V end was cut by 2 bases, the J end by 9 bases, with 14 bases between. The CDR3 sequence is CAWSSGLGVEQFF. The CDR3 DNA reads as TGTGCCTGGAGTTCGGGTCTCGGGGTTGAGCAGTTCTTC.

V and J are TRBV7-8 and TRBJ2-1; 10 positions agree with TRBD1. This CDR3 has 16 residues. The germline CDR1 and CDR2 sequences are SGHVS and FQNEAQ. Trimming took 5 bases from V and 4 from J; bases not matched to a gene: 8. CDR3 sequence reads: CASSQARDRGYNEQFF. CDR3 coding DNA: TGTGCCAGCAGCCAGGCCCGGGACAGGGGATACAATGAGCAGTTCTTC.

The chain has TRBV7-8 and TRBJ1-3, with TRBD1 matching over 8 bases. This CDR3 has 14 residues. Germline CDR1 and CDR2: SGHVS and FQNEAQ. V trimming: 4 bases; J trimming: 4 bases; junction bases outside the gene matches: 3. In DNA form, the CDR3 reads TGTGCCAGCAGCTCCAGACAGGGGGGAAACACCATATATTTT. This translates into CASSSRQGGNTIYF.

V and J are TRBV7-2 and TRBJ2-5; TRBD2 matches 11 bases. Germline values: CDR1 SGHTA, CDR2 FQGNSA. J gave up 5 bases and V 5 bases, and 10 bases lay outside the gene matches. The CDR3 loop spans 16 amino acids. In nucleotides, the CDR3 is TGTGCCAGCAGCCTCACACTAGCGGGAGCCGGGGAGACCCAGTACTTC. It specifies CASSLTLAGAGETQYF.

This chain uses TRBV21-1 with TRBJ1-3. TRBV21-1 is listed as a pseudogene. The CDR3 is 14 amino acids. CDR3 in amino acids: CASSKVKGGNTIYF. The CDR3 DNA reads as TGTGCCAGCAGCAAAGTGAAGGGGGGGAACACCATATATTTT.

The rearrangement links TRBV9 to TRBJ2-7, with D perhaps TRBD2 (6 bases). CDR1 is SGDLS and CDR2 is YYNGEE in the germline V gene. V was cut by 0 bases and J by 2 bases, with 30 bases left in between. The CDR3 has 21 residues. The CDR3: CASSVVEGGVTGRQKTYEQYF. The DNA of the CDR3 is TGTGCCAGCAGCGTAGTAGAGGGCGGGGTCACGGGAAGACAGAAAACCTACGAGCAGTACTTC.

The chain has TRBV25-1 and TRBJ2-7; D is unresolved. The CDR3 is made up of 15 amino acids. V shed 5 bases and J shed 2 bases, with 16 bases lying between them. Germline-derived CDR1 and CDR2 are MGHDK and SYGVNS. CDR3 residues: CASSSRETFTYEQYF. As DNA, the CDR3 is TGTGCCAGCAGTTCACGAGAGACATTCACCTACGAGCAGTACTTC.

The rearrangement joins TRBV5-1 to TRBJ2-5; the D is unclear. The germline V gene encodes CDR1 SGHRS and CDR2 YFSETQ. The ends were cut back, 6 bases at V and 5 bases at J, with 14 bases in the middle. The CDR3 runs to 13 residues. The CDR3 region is CASTWSVVETQYF. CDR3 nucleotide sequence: TGCGCCAGCACCTGGTCGGTGGTGGAGACCCAGTACTTC.

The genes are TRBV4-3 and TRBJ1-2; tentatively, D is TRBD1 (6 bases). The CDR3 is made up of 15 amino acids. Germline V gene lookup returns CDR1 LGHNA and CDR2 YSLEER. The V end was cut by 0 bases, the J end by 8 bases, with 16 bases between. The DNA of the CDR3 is TGCGCCAGCAGCCAAGATAATGGGCAGGGGCAAGGCTACACCTTC. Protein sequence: CASSQDNGQGQGYTF.

CDR3 loop: CASKKGEGETQYF. CDR3 bases: TGCGCCAGCAAAAAAGGGGAGGGGGAGACCCAGTACTTC. V gene TRBV10-2 combines with J gene TRBJ2-5, with TRBD2 matching over 7 bases. V was clipped by 7 bases and J by 5 bases; unmatched bases: 7. This CDR3 has 13 residues. In germline, CDR1 is WSHSY, CDR2 SAAADI.

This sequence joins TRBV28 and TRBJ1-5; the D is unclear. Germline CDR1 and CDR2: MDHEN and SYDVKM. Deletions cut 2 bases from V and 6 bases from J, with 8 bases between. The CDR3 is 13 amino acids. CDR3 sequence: CASSLAGFQPQHF. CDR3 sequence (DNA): TGTGCCAGCAGTTTAGCGGGGTTTCAGCCCCAGCATTTT.

The CDR3 region has the DNA TGTGCCAGCAGTCCCCGAAACGTAGACAGAAGGACGTACTTC. Its translation is CASSPRNVDRRTYF. The chain joins TRBV6-1 to TRBJ2-7, with TRBD1 as a possible D gene (5 bases). Germline CDR1 MNHNS, CDR2 SASEGT. The CDR3 contains 14 residues. V lost 5 bases to trimming and J lost 12 bases, with 23 bases between them.

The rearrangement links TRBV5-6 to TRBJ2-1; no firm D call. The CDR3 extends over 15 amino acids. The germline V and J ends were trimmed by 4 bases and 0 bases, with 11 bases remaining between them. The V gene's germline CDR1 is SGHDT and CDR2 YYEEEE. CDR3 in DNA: TGTGCCAGCAGCGGAGCCCCGGCCTCCTACAATGAGCAGTTCTTC. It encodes CASSGAPASYNEQFF.

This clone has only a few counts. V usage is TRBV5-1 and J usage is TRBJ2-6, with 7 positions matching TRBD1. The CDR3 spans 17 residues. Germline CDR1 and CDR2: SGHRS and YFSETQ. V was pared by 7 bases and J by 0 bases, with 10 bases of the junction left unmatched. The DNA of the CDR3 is TGCGCCAGCTCCGCACAGGGGCAAAGCTCTGGGGCCAACGTCCTGACTTTC. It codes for CASSAQGQSSGANVLTF.